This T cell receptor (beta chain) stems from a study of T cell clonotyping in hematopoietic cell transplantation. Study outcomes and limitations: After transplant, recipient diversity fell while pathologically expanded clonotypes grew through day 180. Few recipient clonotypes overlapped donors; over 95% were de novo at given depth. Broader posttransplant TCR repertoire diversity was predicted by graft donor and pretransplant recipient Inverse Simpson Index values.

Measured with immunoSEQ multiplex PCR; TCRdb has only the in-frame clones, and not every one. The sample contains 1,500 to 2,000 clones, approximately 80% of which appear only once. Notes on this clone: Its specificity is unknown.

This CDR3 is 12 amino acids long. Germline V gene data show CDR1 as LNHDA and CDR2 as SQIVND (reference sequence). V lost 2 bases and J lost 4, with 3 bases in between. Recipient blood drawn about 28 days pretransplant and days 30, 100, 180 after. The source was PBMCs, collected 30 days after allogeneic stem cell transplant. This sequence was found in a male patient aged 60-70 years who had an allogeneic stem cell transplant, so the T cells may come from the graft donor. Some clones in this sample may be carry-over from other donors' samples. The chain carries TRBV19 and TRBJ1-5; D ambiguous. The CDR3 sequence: CASSIINQPQHF. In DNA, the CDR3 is TGTGCCAGTAGTATAATAAATCAGCCCCAGCATTTT.